A single sample gave rise to the 21 T cell receptor beta chains below, sequenced in a study of cytomegalovirus exposure and HLA in healthy donors. With 60 Vbeta and 13 Jbeta primers, the PCR was carried out. Generated by immunoSEQ multiplex PCR, the TCRdb table keeps only in-frame clones and is missing some. The repertoire has roughly 100,000 clones, 78% of them found once; the top ten carry about 0.71%. Specimen: PBMCs. These receptors were collected from a woman aged 55-69 years in good health and CMV-seronegative.

This clone has only a few counts. The chain recombines TRBV27 with TRBJ2-2; weak D call: TRBD1 (5 bases). The germline CDR1 and CDR2 sequences are MNHEY and SMNVEV (reference sequence). This CDR3 contains 13 residues. Trimming took 2 bases from V and 7 from J, leaving 8 bases between them. The CDR3 loop is CASSLNRHGELFF. The CDR3, as DNA: TGTGCCAGCAGTTTAAACAGGCACGGGGAGCTGTTTTTT.

This clone was seen once. This CDR3 reads CASSAGQLNQPQHF. CDR3 in DNA: TGTGCCAGCAGTGCGGGACAGCTTAATCAGCCCCAGCATTTT. The chain is built from TRBV6-1 and TRBJ1-5, with 7 positions matching TRBD1. The CDR3 loop spans 14 amino acids. The junction had 4 bases not matched to a gene; V was cut back by 4 bases and J by 4 bases. Germline CDR1 is MNHNS and CDR2 is SASEGT.

This clone came up a few times. The CDR3 nucleotides read TGTGCCAGCAGTTACTCAGGGGGACAGTCCTACTACGAGCAGTACTTC. It translates to CASSYSGGQSYYEQYF. This chain links TRBV6-5 with TRBJ2-7; 7 bases are shared with TRBD1. Unmatched junction bases numbered 8, after V lost 0 bases and J lost 3 bases. The CDR3 is made up of 16 amino acids. Germline CDR1 MNHEY, CDR2 SVGAGI.

V usage is TRBV5-1 and J usage is TRBJ2-2, with 11 bases matching TRBD2. The CDR3 has 16 amino acids. Germline V lookup: CDR1 SGHRS, CDR2 YFSETQ. V was pared by 2 bases and J by 1 base, with 1 base of the junction left unmatched. The CDR3 loop is CASSFSGGENTGELFF. The CDR3 DNA follows: TGCGCCAGCAGCTTTAGCGGGGGGGAGAACACCGGGGAGCTGTTTTTT.

The gene calls are TRBV4-2 and TRBJ1-4, with D maybe TRBD1 (5 bases). V was pared by 0 bases and J by 7 bases, with 15 bases between. The V gene's germline CDR1 is LGHNA and CDR2 YNFKEQ. The CDR3 consists of 16 residues. For the CDR3, the DNA is TGTGCCAGCAGCCAAGATTCGCCCCAGGGAGGTGAAAAACTGTTTTTT. Translating gives CASSQDSPQGGEKLFF.

This clone has more than one count but fewer than ten. V is TRBV5-6 and J is TRBJ2-7; the match to TRBD1 covers 12 bases. Unmatched junction bases numbered 4, after V lost 3 bases and J lost 3 bases. Germline V CDR1 and CDR2: SGHDT, YYEEEE. There are 15 residues in the CDR3. CDR3 in amino acids: CASSWGDRGHYEQYF. The CDR3 DNA follows: TGTGCCAGCAGCTGGGGGGACAGGGGGCACTACGAGCAGTACTTC.

This chain links TRBV7-2 with TRBJ1-5; no clear D gene. The V gene lost 2 bases and the J gene lost 0 bases, with 8 bases spanning the gap. Per the germline V gene, CDR1 is SGHTA and CDR2 is FQGNSA. The CDR3 is made up of 15 amino acids. CDR3 nucleotides: TGTGCCAGCAGCTTAATTATAAATAGCAATCAGCCCCAGCATTTT. It is translated as CASSLIINSNQPQHF. Combining the CDR3 with reference TRBV7-2 and TRBJ1-5 gives the whole variable domain GAGVSQSPSNKVTEKGKDVELRCDPISGHTALYWYRQSLGQGLEFLIYFQGNSAPDKSGLPSDRFSAERTGGSVSTLTIQRTQQEDSAVYLCASSLIINSNQPQHFGDGTRLSIL.

Regarding this clone: One junction end disagrees with the germline gene, perhaps due to a read error. This sequence joins TRBV4-1 and TRBJ2-7; D remains ambiguous. The CDR3 has 13 amino acids. From germline, CDR1 is MGHRA and CDR2 YSYEKL. CDR3 sequence reads: CASSGGYSYEQYF. CDR3 DNA: TGCGCCAGCTCGGGTGGGTATTCCTACGAGCAATACTTC.

This clone appeared a few times. DNA for the CDR3: TGCGCCAGCACCGGGACTAGCGGGGGACTCACAGATACGCAGTATTTT. This sequence encodes CASTGTSGGLTDTQYF. The V gene is TRBV5-1, the J gene TRBJ2-3; 14 bases fit TRBD2. V trimming: 6 bases; J trimming: 2 bases; junction bases outside the gene matches: 5. This CDR3 has 16 amino acids. The germline V gene encodes CDR1 SGHRS and CDR2 YFSETQ.

This clone has more than one count but fewer than ten. This rearrangement joins TRBV4-3 to TRBJ1-1; TRBD1 might be the D (6 bases). There are 14 residues in the CDR3. Germline-derived CDR1 and CDR2 are LGHNA and YSLEER. The V and J ends lost 1 base and 7 bases respectively, with 13 bases between them. CDR3 residues: CASSQVTGPHEAFF. The CDR3 DNA reads as TGCGCCAGCAGCCAAGTAACAGGGCCCCATGAAGCTTTCTTT.

The gene calls are TRBV7-2 and TRBJ1-1; D possibly corresponds to TRBD1 (6 bases). The CDR3 is 14 amino acids. Germline-derived CDR1 and CDR2 are SGHTA and FQGNSA. With 3 bases removed from V and 1 base from J, the gap between germline ends came to 9 bases. The DNA for the CDR3 is TGTGCCAGCAGCTTCACAGGGACGAACACTGAAGCTTTCTTT. Translated, it gives CASSFTGTNTEAFF.

The chain couples TRBV9 to TRBJ2-3, with 8 bases aligning to TRBD2. Germline CDR1 reads SGDLS; CDR2 reads YYNGEE. The CDR3 is made up of 17 amino acids. With 0 bases clipped from V and 1 base from J, the junction kept 7 bases outside the gene matches. CDR3 nucleotides: TGTGCCAGCAGCGTAGGTGTCCCAGCGGGGGGCACAGATACGCAGTATTTT. Amino acid sequence: CASSVGVPAGGTDTQYF.

The V call is TRBV7-9, the J call TRBJ1-2, with D possibly matching TRBD1 (5 bases). Germline V gene data show CDR1 as SEHNR and CDR2 as FQNEAQ (reference sequence). The ends were cut back, 8 bases at V and 4 bases at J, with 17 bases in the middle. CDR3 size: 14 residues. The CDR3 region has the DNA TGTGCCAGCGCGACATCGACAGTAGGCTATGGCTACACCTTC. As protein: CASATSTVGYGYTF.

There are a few counts of this clone. The gene calls are TRBV5-4 and TRBJ2-6, with D possibly TRBD2 on 6 matching bases. The CDR3 spans 16 residues. Germline CDR1 and CDR2: SGHNT and YYREEE (reference sequence). V was pared by 0 bases and J by 0 bases, with 7 bases between. The CDR3 DNA reads as TGTGCCAGCAGCTTGGTGGGAGGCTCTGGGGCCAACGTCCTGACTTTC. The encoded protein is CASSLVGGSGANVLTF. Using reference TRBV5-4 and TRBJ2-6 for the parts outside the CDR3, the full variable domain is ETGVTQSPTHLIKTRGQQVTLRCSSQSGHNTVSWYQQALGQGPQFIFQYYREEENGRGNFPPRFSGLQFPNYSSELNVNALELDDSALYLCASSLVGGSGANVLTFGAGSRLTVL.

J is TRBJ1-1 and V is TRBV5-1; D gene unclear. The CDR3 covers 14 residues. Germline V gene data show CDR1 as SGHRS and CDR2 as YFSETQ. Trimming left V 0 bases short and J 0 bases short, with 6 bases between. This chain's CDR3 is CASSLGAVNTEAFF. As DNA, the CDR3 is TGCGCCAGCAGCTTGGGAGCCGTGAACACTGAAGCTTTCTTT.

This chain links TRBV6-5 with TRBJ1-3; D not resolved. This CDR3 contains 15 residues. Looked up from germline, CDR1 is MNHEY and CDR2 is SVGAGI. The ends were cut back, 6 bases at V and 2 bases at J, with 14 bases in the middle. CDR3 sequence: CASSFRLAAGNTIYF. The CDR3 DNA sequence: TGTGCCAGCAGCTTCAGGCTAGCGGCTGGAAACACCATATATTTT.

This clone was seen more than once but under ten times. The chain links TRBV30 to TRBJ1-2; tentatively, D is TRBD1 (6 bases). The V gene lost 0 bases and the J gene lost 12 bases, with 17 bases spanning the gap. CDR1 GTSNPN and CDR2 SVGIG come from the germline V gene (reference sequence). There are 13 residues in the CDR3. The DNA for the CDR3 is TGTGCCTGGAGTGTAAGTTACAGGGTCGGCCACACCTTC. Its translation is CAWSVSYRVGHTF.

This chain uses TRBV29-1 with TRBJ2-1; the match to TRBD1 covers 7 bases. The trim removed 6 bases at V and 7 bases at J, leaving 9 bases unmatched. Germline CDR1 is SQVTM and CDR2 is ANQGSEA. The CDR3 is made up of 13 amino acids. The DNA for the CDR3 is TGCAGCGTCCAGACAGGGCCCGGGAATGAGCAGTTCTTC. Its translation is CSVQTGPGNEQFF.

J is TRBJ2-7 and V is TRBV5-6, with TRBD2 identical over 11 bases. This CDR3 comprises 14 residues. V lost 5 bases and J lost 4; bases outside the gene matches: 5. Germline CDR1 and CDR2: SGHDT and YYEEEE. The CDR3 DNA is TGTGCCAGCAGGGGTAGCGGGAGGGTGTACGAGCAGTACTTC. Amino acid sequence: CASRGSGRVYEQYF.

The J gene is TRBJ1-5, the V gene TRBV15, with TRBD1 matching over 10 bases. The CDR3 is made up of 16 amino acids. Germline V gene data show CDR1 as LNHNV and CDR2 as YYDKDF (reference sequence). V gave up 0 bases and J gave up 6 bases; unmatched junction bases: 5. The CDR3 DNA reads TGTGCCACCAGCAGAGAAGGGACAGGGGCGTTTCAGCCCCAGCATTTT. Translated: CATSREGTGAFQPQHF.

This clone showed up just a few times. The chain is built from TRBV7-2 and TRBJ1-5; 7 bases align to TRBD1. J gave up 6 bases and V 2 bases, and 7 bases lay outside the gene matches. Germline values: CDR1 SGHTA, CDR2 FQGNSA. CDR3 size: 15 residues. This CDR3 reads CASSLLRGRVQPQHF. DNA of the CDR3: TGTGCCAGCAGCTTACTAAGGGGGCGGGTTCAGCCCCAGCATTTT. Supplemented by reference TRBV7-2 and TRBJ1-5, the full variable domain reads GAGVSQSPSNKVTEKGKDVELRCDPISGHTALYWYRQSLGQGLEFLIYFQGNSAPDKSGLPSDRFSAERTGGSVSTLTIQRTQQEDSAVYLCASSLLRGRVQPQHFGDGTRLSIL.